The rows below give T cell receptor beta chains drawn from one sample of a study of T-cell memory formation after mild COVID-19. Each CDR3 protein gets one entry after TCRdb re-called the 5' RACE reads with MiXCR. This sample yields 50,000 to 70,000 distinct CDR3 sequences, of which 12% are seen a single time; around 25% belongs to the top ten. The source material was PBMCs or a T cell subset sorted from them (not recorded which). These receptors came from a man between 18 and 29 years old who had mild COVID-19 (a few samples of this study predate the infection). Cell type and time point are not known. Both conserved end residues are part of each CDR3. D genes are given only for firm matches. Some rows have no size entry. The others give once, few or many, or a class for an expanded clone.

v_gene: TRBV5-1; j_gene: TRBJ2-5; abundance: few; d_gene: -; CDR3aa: CASSLLAIQETQYF; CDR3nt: TGCGCCAGCAGCTTGTTGGCTATCCAAGAGACCCAGTACTTC
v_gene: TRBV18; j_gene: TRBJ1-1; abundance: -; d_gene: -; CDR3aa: CASSTEDGNTEAFF; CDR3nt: TGTGCCAGCTCTACAGAAGACGGGAACACTGAAGCTTTCTTT
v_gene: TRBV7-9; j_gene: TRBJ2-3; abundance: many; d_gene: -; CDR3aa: CASSPSTDTQYF; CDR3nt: TGTGCCAGCAGTCCCAGCACAGATACGCAGTATTTT
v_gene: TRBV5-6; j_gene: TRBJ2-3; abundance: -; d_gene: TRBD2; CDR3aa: CASIKREGWADTQYF; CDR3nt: TGTGCCAGCATCAAAAGGGAGGGGTGGGCAGATACGCAGTATTTT
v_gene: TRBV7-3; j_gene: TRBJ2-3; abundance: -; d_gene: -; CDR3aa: CASSEPFGPERDTQYF; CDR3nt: TGTGCCAGCAGCGAACCGTTCGGGCCAGAACGGGATACGCAGTATTTT
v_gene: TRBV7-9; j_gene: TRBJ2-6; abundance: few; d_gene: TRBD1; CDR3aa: CASSFARGFGANVLTF; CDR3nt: TGTGCCAGCAGCTTTGCCAGGGGGTTCGGGGCCAACGTCCTGACTTTC
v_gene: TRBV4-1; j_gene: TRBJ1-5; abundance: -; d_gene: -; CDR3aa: CASSRGFTVSNQPQHF; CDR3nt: TGCGCCAGCAGCCGCGGGTTCACGGTTAGCAATCAGCCCCAGCATTTT
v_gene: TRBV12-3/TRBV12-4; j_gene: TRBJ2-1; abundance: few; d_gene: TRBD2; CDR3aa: CASSLGAGDYNEQFF; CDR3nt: TGTGCCAGCAGTTTGGGAGCGGGGGACTACAATGAGCAGTTCTTC
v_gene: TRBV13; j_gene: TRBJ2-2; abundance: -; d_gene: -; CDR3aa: CASSRLQTGELFF; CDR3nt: TGTGCCAGCAGCCGACTTCAAACCGGGGAGCTGTTTTTT
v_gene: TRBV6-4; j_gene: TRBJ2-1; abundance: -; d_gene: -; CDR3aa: CASSNLQGIPSGEQFF; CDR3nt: TGTGCCAGCAGTAACTTACAGGGTATCCCATCCGGGGAGCAGTTCTTC
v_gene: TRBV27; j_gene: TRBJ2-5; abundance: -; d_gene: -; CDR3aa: CASSPRTRETQYF; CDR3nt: TGTGCCAGCAGTCCTCGGACGCGGGAGACCCAGTACTTC
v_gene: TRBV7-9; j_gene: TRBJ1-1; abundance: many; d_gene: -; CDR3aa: CASSTGNTEAFF; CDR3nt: TGTGCCAGCAGCACAGGGAACACTGAAGCTTTCTTT
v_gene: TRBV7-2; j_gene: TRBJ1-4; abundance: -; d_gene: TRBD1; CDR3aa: CASSPRQGVEKLFF; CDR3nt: TGTGCCAGCAGCCCCCGACAGGGAGTCGAAAAACTGTTTTTT
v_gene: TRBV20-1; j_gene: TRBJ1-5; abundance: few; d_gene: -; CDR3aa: CSASQGQSGGNQPQHF; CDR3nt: TGCAGTGCTAGCCAAGGACAGAGTGGTGGCAATCAGCCCCAGCATTTT
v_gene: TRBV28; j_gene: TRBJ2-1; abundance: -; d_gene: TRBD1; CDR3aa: CASSLQDRVLRQFF; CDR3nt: TGTGCCAGCAGTCTTCAAGACAGGGTGCTCCGGCAGTTCTTC
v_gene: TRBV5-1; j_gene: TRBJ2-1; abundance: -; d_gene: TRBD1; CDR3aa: CASSYGQGADEQFF; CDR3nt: TGCGCCAGCAGCTATGGACAGGGGGCCGATGAGCAGTTCTTC
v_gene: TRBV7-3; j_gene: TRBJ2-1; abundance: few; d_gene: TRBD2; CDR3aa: CASRRPEAGEAYNEQFF; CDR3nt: TGTGCCAGCAGGCGTCCGGAAGCGGGGGAAGCCTACAATGAGCAGTTCTTC
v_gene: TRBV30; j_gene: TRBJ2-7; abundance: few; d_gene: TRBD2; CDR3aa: CAWTSGSYEQYF; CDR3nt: TGTGCCTGGACTAGCGGATCCTACGAGCAGTACTTC
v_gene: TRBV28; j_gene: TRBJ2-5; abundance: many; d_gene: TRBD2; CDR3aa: CASSGLAGAFQETQYF; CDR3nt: TGTGCCAGCAGCGGACTAGCGGGGGCATTCCAAGAGACCCAGTACTTC
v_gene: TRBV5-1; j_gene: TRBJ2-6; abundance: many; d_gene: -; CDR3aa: CASSFFSGANVLTF; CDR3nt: TGCGCCAGCAGCTTCTTCTCTGGGGCCAACGTCCTGACTTTC
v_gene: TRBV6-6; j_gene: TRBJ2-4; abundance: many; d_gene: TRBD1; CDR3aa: CASSYRDRGSGTKNIQYF; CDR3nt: TGTGCCAGCAGTTATCGGGACAGGGGGTCCGGGACCAAAAACATTCAGTACTTC
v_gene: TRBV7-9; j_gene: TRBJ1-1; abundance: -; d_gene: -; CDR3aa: CASRQQMNTEAFF; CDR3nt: TGTGCCAGCAGACAACAGATGAACACTGAAGCTTTCTTT
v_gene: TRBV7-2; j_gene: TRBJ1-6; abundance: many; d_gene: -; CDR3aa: CASSPGVGAASPLHF; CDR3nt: TGTGCCAGCAGCCCAGGGGTAGGGGCGGCTTCACCCCTCCACTTT
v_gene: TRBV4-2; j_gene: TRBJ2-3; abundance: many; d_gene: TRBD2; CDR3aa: CASSQVTSSPSTDTQYF; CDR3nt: TGTGCCAGCAGCCAAGTGACTAGCAGCCCTAGCACAGATACGCAGTATTTT
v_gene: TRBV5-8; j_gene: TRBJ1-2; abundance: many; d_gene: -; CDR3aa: CASSLDSNYGYTF; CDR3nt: TGTGCCAGCAGCTTGGACAGTAACTATGGCTACACCTTC
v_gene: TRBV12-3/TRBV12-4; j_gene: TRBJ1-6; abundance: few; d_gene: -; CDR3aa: CASSASSNSPLHF; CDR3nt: TGTGCCAGCAGCGCCTCCTCAAATTCACCCCTCCACTTT
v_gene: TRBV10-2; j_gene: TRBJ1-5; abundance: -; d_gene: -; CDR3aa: CANSESHLNQPQHF; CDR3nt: TGCGCCAACAGTGAGAGTCACCTTAATCAGCCCCAGCATTTT
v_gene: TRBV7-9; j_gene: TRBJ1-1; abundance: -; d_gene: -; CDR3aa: CASSLTHQGLTEAFF; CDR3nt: TGTGCCAGCAGCTTAACCCATCAGGGGCTCACTGAAGCTTTCTTT
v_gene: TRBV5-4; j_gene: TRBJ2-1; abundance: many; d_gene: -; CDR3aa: CASSLEPVNNEQFF; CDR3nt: TGTGCCAGCAGCTTGGAGCCAGTCAACAATGAGCAGTTCTTC
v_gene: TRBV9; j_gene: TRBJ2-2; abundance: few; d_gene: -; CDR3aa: CASSDVNTGELFF; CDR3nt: TGTGCCAGCAGCGATGTGAACACCGGGGAGCTGTTTTTT
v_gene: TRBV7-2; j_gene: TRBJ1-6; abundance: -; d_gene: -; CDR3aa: CASSPMSMSPLHF; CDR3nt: TGTGCCAGCAGCCCGATGTCTATGTCACCCCTCCACTTT
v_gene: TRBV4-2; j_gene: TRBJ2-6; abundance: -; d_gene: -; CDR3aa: CDSSPETTGANVLTF; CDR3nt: TGTGACAGCAGCCCGGAGACAACTGGGGCCAACGTCCTGACTTTC
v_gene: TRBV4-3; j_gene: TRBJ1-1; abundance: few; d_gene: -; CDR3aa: CASSQVYSQDHQAFF; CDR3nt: TGCGCCAGCAGCCAAGTATATTCCCAGGATCACCAAGCTTTCTTT
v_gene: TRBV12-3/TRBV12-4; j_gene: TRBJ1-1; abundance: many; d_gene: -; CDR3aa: CASSLFLGEAFF; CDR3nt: TGTGCCAGCAGTTTATTTCTCGGTGAAGCTTTCTTT
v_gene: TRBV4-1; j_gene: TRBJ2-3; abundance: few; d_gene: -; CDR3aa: CASSQEGRPSTDTQYF; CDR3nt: TGCGCCAGCAGCCAGGAGGGACGCCCTAGCACAGATACGCAGTATTTT
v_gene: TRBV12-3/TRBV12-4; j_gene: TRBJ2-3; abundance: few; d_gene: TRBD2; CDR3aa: CASTWVLALDTQYF; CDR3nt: TGTGCCAGCACCTGGGTACTAGCGCTTGATACGCAGTATTTT
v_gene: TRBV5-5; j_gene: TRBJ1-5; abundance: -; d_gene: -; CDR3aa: CASSEGSRDQPQHF; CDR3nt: TGTGCCAGCAGTGAGGGTTCGCGGGATCAGCCCCAGCATTTT
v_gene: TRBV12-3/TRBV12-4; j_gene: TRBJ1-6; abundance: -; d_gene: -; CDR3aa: CASSLSGLGNPPLHF; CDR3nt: TGTGCCAGCAGTTTATCGGGGCTGGGCAATCCACCCCTCCACTTT
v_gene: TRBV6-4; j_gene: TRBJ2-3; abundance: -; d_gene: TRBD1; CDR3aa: CASSYRGTPTDTQYF; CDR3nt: TGTGCCAGCAGTTACAGGGGGACCCCCACAGATACGCAGTATTTT
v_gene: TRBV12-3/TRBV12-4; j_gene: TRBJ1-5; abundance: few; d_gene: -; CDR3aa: CASSLGRLGPQHF; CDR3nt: TGTGCCAGCAGTTTAGGCCGCCTGGGGCCCCAGCATTTT
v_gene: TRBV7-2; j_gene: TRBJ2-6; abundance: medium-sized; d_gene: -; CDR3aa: CASSLATGANVLTF; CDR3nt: TGTGCCAGCAGCTTAGCGACTGGGGCCAACGTCCTGACTTTC
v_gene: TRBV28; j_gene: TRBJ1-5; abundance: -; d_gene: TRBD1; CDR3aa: CASSSLRQGSNQPQHF; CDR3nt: TGTGCCAGCAGTTCCCTCCGACAGGGTAGCAATCAGCCCCAGCATTTT
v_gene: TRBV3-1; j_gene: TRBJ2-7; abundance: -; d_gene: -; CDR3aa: CASSHRGGGGNYEQYF; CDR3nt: TGTGCCAGCAGCCACCGAGGGGGAGGGGGCAACTACGAGCAGTACTTC
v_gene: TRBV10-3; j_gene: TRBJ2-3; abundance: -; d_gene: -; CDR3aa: CAISESDTQYF; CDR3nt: TGTGCCATCAGTGAGTCGGATACGCAGTATTTT
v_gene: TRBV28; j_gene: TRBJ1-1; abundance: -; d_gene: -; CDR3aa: CASRVQGYTEAFF; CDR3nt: TGTGCCAGCCGCGTACAGGGTTACACTGAAGCTTTCTTT
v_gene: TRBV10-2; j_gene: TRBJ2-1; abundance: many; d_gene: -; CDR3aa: CASSDELLRDNEQFF; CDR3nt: TGCGCCAGCAGTGACGAGCTACTCCGCGATAATGAGCAGTTCTTC
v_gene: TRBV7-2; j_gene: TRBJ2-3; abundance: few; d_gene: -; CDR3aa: CASSVPGERDTQYF; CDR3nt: TGTGCCAGCAGCGTACCAGGGGAACGAGATACGCAGTATTTT
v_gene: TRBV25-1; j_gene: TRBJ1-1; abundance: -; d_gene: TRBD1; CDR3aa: CASSEPGQGDTEAFF; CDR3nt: TGTGCCAGCAGTGAACCAGGACAGGGGGACACTGAAGCTTTCTTT
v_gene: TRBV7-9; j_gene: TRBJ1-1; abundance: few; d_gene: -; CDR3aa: CASSASVGIAEAFF; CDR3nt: TGTGCCAGCAGCGCCTCTGTGGGGATCGCTGAAGCTTTCTTT
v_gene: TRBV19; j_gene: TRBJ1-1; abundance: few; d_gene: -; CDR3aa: CASSPRQDGTEAFF; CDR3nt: TGTGCCAGTAGTCCTAGACAGGACGGAACTGAAGCTTTCTTT
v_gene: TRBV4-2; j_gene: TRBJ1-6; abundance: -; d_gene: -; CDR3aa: CASSQVSWTVNSPLHF; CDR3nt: TGTGCCAGCAGCCAAGTTTCGTGGACGGTAAATTCACCCCTCCACTTT
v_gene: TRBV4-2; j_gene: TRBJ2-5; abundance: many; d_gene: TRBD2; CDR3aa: CASSQDPTSGKETQYF; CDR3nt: TGTGCCAGCAGCCAAGATCCCACTAGCGGGAAAGAGACCCAGTACTTC
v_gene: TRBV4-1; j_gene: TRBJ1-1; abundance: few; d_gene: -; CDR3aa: CASSRHFGEAFF; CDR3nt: TGCGCCAGCAGCCGTCACTTCGGAGAAGCTTTCTTT
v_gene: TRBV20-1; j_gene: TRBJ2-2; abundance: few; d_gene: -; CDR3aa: CSASRRAVVGELFF; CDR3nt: TGCAGTGCTTCACGCAGGGCGGTTGTCGGGGAGCTGTTTTTT
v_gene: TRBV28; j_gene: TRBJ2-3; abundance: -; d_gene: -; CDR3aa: CASSLRLGTDTQYF; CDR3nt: TGTGCCAGCAGTTTAAGACTTGGCACAGATACGCAGTATTTT
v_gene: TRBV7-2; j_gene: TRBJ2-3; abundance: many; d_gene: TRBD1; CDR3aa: CASSLGGQGSTDTQYF; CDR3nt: TGTGCCAGCAGCTTAGGGGGACAGGGGAGCACAGATACGCAGTATTTT
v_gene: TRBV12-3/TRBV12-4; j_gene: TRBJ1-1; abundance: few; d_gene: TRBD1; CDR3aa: CASSRDRSNTEAFF; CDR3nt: TGTGCCAGCAGTCGGGACAGATCGAACACTGAAGCTTTCTTT